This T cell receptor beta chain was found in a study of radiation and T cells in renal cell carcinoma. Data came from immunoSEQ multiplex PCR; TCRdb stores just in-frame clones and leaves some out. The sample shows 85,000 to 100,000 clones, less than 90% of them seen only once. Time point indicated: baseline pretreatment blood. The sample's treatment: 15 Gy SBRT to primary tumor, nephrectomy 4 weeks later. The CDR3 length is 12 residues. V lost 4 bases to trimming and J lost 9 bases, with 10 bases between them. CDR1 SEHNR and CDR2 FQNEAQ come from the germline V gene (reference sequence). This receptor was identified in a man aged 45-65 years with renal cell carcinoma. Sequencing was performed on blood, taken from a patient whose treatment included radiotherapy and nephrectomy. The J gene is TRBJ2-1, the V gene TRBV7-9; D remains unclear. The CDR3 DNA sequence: TGTGCCAGCAGCTCGTTAGGTACTGAGCAGTTCTTC. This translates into CASSSLGTEQFF.